This is a list of T cell receptor beta chains from one sample in a study of neurological immune-mediated disorders. TCRdb reanalysed the 5' RACE reads using MiXCR and keeps one entry per CDR3 protein. The data show about 55,000 distinct CDR3 sequences, roughly 4% seen once. Sequencing used PBMCs. These TCRs come from a man aged 25 to 45 with multiple sclerosis. Both conserved end residues are part of each CDR3. Fields, in order: D gene, CDR3 length, V gene, J gene, clone size, CDR3 DNA, CDR3 protein. A D gene is named only where the DNA matches it firmly. Clone sizes are given selectively: once, few, many, or a class where the clone is expanded.

TRBD1,17,TRBV15,TRBJ1-2,many,TGTGCCACCAGCAGAGATCGGTCTTTACAGGGGCGAGGGGGCTACACCTTC,CATSRDRSLQGRGGYTF
NA,12,TRBV20-1,TRBJ2-7,many,TGCAGTGCTTCCTATTATACAGGCGAGCAGTACTTC,CSASYYTGEQYF
NA,13,TRBV3-1,TRBJ1-5,NA,TGTGCCAGCAGCCAAGAGGCACATCAGCCCCAGCATTTT,CASSQEAHQPQHF
NA,13,TRBV7-9,TRBJ2-5,many,TGTGCCAGCAGCTTAGAAGGGAAAGAGACCCAGTACTTC,CASSLEGKETQYF
NA,16,TRBV7-2,TRBJ2-2,many,TGTGCCAGCACCCCACCGATCCGGGGTCAGTCGGTGGAGCTGTTTTTT,CASTPPIRGQSVELFF
NA,13,TRBV14,TRBJ1-1,many,TGTGCCAGCAGCCAAGAACCAGCAACTGAAGCTTTCTTT,CASSQEPATEAFF
NA,15,TRBV4-1,TRBJ1-4,many,TGCGCCAGCAGCCAATCTCCCCTTACTAGTGAAAAACTGTTTTTT,CASSQSPLTSEKLFF
NA,13,TRBV20-1,TRBJ2-1,many,TGCAGTGCTAGAGAGGATGGAGACAATGAGCAGTTCTTC,CSAREDGDNEQFF
NA,16,TRBV7-2,TRBJ1-2,many,TGTGCCAGCAGCTTAGTGGAGGGATCCTCTAACTATGGCTACACCTTC,CASSLVEGSSNYGYTF
NA,13,TRBV29-1,TRBJ2-7,many,TGCAGCGTTTTTAACACATTAACCTACGAGCAGTACTTC,CSVFNTLTYEQYF
NA,14,TRBV5-5,TRBJ2-7,many,TGTGCCAGCAGCTTGCGATCTCCGGGCTACGAGCAGTACTTC,CASSLRSPGYEQYF
NA,18,TRBV29-1,TRBJ2-1,medium-sized,TGCAGCGCCCCAGGGGGGTTGGCGGGGAGGATCTCCTACAATGAGCAGTTCTTC,CSAPGGLAGRISYNEQFF
NA,13,TRBV6-1,TRBJ2-3,many,TGTGCCAGCAGTGGGGACGCTGGAGATACGCAGTATTTT,CASSGDAGDTQYF
NA,13,TRBV10-3,TRBJ1-6,many,TGTGCCATCAGAGGATCTACCAGGTCACCCCTCCACTTT,CAIRGSTRSPLHF
NA,10,TRBV25-1,TRBJ1-2,few,TGTGCCAGAAGTAGATATGGCTACACCTTC,CARSRYGYTF
NA,13,TRBV12-3/TRBV12-4,TRBJ1-2,many,TGTGCCAGCAGTCCTGAGTGGAAGTCTGGCTACACCTTC,CASSPEWKSGYTF
TRBD2,16,TRBV27,TRBJ2-1,many,TGTGCCAGCAGTTTTCCTCGTGCGGGAGGGAAAAATGAGCAGTTCTTC,CASSFPRAGGKNEQFF
NA,14,TRBV10-3,TRBJ2-1,many,TGTGCCATCATTCCCGAAGGCCGACGGGATGAGCAGTTCTTC,CAIIPEGRRDEQFF
TRBD1,14,TRBV7-6,TRBJ2-7,many,TGTGCCAGCAGCTCTTCGGGACAGGGTGGCGAGCAGTACTTC,CASSSSGQGGEQYF
NA,18,TRBV4-2,TRBJ2-1,many,TGTGCCAGCAGCCCCCATTTCACGACAGGGAGGGATCGGAATGAGCAGTTCTTC,CASSPHFTTGRDRNEQFF
TRBD1,16,TRBV12-3/TRBV12-4,TRBJ2-5,few,TGTGCCAGCAGTTCCACCAGACAGGGGACGGGAGAGACCCAGTACTTC,CASSSTRQGTGETQYF
NA,14,TRBV21-1,TRBJ2-7,many,TGTGCCAGCAGCAAAAGACAGGGTGGCTACGAGCAGTACTTC,CASSKRQGGYEQYF
TRBD2,14,TRBV20-1,TRBJ2-5,medium-sized,TGCAGTGCTAGGAGCGGGGGGGAGGTGGAGACCCAGTACTTC,CSARSGGEVETQYF
TRBD2,15,TRBV5-1,TRBJ2-7,many,TGCGCCAGCAGCTTTAGGGGGACTAGCGCGCACGAGCAGTACTTC,CASSFRGTSAHEQYF
NA,16,TRBV27,TRBJ1-2,many,TGTGCCAGCAGTTTACTAGCCCCAGGGTCGTCGGGTGGCTACACCTTC,CASSLLAPGSSGGYTF
TRBD2,19,TRBV5-1,TRBJ2-1,many,TGCGCCAGCAGCTTATTGGGGGGGGTTAGCGGGAGCTCCTACAATGAGCAGTTCTTC,CASSLLGGVSGSSYNEQFF
NA,14,TRBV9,TRBJ1-4,many,TGTGCCAGCAGCCTGGACAGTACGGAGGAAAAACTGTTTTTT,CASSLDSTEEKLFF
NA,13,TRBV20-1,TRBJ1-5,many,TGCAGTGCTAGAACAGGGCGTAATCAGCCCCAGAATTTT,CSARTGRNQPQNF
NA,14,TRBV5-1,TRBJ2-6,many,TGCGCCAGCAGCCCCTCCCCGGGGGCCAACGTCCTGACTTTC,CASSPSPGANVLTF
NA,14,TRBV27,TRBJ1-2,NA,TGTGTCAGCACTCCGGCAGGTCCTAACTATGGCTACACCTTC,CVSTPAGPNYGYTF
NA,15,TRBV5-1,TRBJ2-7,many,TGCGCCAGCAGTTTACTTCCGGGACGGGCCTACGAGCAGTACTTC,CASSLLPGRAYEQYF
TRBD2,18,TRBV7-2,TRBJ2-3,many,TGTGCCAGCAGCGACCACTCTCTAGCGGGGGGGGCTAGGGATACGCAGTATTTT,CASSDHSLAGGARDTQYF
TRBD2,15,TRBV28,TRBJ2-4,few,TGTGCCAGCAGTTTTATAGCGGGAGTGGACGAAATTCAGTACTTC,CASSFIAGVDEIQYF
TRBD2,17,TRBV3-1,TRBJ2-5,many,TGTGCCAGCAGCCAAGATTCCGGCGGTAGCGGGAGCGAGACCCAGTACTTC,CASSQDSGGSGSETQYF
TRBD2,15,TRBV5-6,TRBJ2-7,many,TGTGCCAGCAGCCGCGCTAGCGGGGGAAGGTACGAGCAGTACTTC,CASSRASGGRYEQYF
NA,16,TRBV7-8,TRBJ2-3,many,TGTGCCAGCAGCTCATGGCCCAGTGAAAGCACAGATACGCAGTATTTT,CASSSWPSESTDTQYF
NA,15,TRBV3-1,TRBJ1-5,many,TGTGCCAGCAGCCGGGAGGGGAGGGGCAATCAGCCCCAGCATTTT,CASSREGRGNQPQHF
NA,15,TRBV7-2,TRBJ1-5,few,TGTGCCAGCAGCTCATGGGGGGGTAGCAATCAGCCCCAGCATTTT,CASSSWGGSNQPQHF
NA,13,TRBV12-3/TRBV12-4,TRBJ2-2,many,TGTGCCAGCAGTTATGGGACCGGCGGGGAGCTGTTTTTT,CASSYGTGGELFF
TRBD1,14,TRBV9,TRBJ1-6,many,TGTGCCAGCAGCGAGACAGGGAACGGTTCACCCCTCCACTTT,CASSETGNGSPLHF
TRBD1,12,TRBV29-1,TRBJ2-7,once,TGCAGCGCCGGGACAGTCTCCTACGAGCAGTACTTC,CSAGTVSYEQYF
NA,13,TRBV29-1,TRBJ2-5,many,TGCAGCGTTGAGGTTCTAGCTTCGGAGACCCAGTACTTC,CSVEVLASETQYF
TRBD1,13,TRBV29-1,TRBJ2-1,many,TGCAGCGTTGTAGGACAGGGTCGAACTGAGCAGTTCTTC,CSVVGQGRTEQFF
TRBD1,14,TRBV6-1,TRBJ1-1,many,TGTGCCAGCAAGATGGACAGGGGGAACACTGAAGCTTTCTTT,CASKMDRGNTEAFF
NA,13,TRBV2,TRBJ1-1,many,TGTGCCAGCAGTGGCGGAGTAGACACTGAAGCTTTCTTT,CASSGGVDTEAFF
TRBD1,13,TRBV7-9,TRBJ1-2,many,TGTGCCAGCAGCCCCGACAGGGTAGTCGGCTACACCTTC,CASSPDRVVGYTF
TRBD1,15,TRBV6-6,TRBJ1-4,many,TGTGCCAGCAGACCCCGCAGGGGGCGCGGCGAAAAACTGTTTTTT,CASRPRRGRGEKLFF
TRBD2,15,TRBV5-1,TRBJ2-7,NA,TGCGCCAGCGGTCTTGTAGCGGGGGGACTTTACGAGCAGTACTTC,CASGLVAGGLYEQYF
NA,16,TRBV3-1,TRBJ1-1,many,TGTGCCAGCAGCCAAAGTCTCTGGACACTCAACACTGAAGCTTTCTTT,CASSQSLWTLNTEAFF
NA,14,TRBV7-7,TRBJ2-2,many,TGTGCCAGCAGCTCCAGGGGGGACACCGGGGAGCTGTTTTTT,CASSSRGDTGELFF
NA,14,TRBV6-5,TRBJ2-1,NA,TGTGCCAGCAGTTACTCGATGGCGAATCCTGAGCAGTTCTTC,CASSYSMANPEQFF
NA,15,TRBV5-1,TRBJ1-1,many,TGCGCCAGCAGCTTGGTCGGCACCATGAACACTGAAGCTTTCTTT,CASSLVGTMNTEAFF
TRBD1,14,TRBV6-5,TRBJ1-6,many,TGTGCCAGCAGCCAGGGGGTTGGAAATTCACCCCTCCACTTT,CASSQGVGNSPLHF
NA,17,TRBV27,TRBJ2-3,NA,TGTGCCAGCAGGGGGGGATTGGGAGACCCCCCACGAGATACGCAGTATTTT,CASRGGLGDPPRDTQYF
NA,15,TRBV3-1,TRBJ1-6,many,TGTGCCAGCAGCTTCCAGGGGACCTATAATTCACCCCTCAACTTT,CASSFQGTYNSPLNF
TRBD1,15,TRBV6-1,TRBJ2-5,many,TGTGCCAGCAGTGGCGGACAGGGACTCCAAGAGACCCAGTACTTC,CASSGGQGLQETQYF
NA,15,TRBV20-1,TRBJ1-2,many,TGCAGTGCTAGAGATCGGTCAGGTGAAGACTATGGCTACACCTTC,CSARDRSGEDYGYTF
TRBD1,14,TRBV6-6,TRBJ1-2,NA,TGTGCCAGCACCAAGACAGGGACGGAGAATGGCTACACCTTC,CASTKTGTENGYTF